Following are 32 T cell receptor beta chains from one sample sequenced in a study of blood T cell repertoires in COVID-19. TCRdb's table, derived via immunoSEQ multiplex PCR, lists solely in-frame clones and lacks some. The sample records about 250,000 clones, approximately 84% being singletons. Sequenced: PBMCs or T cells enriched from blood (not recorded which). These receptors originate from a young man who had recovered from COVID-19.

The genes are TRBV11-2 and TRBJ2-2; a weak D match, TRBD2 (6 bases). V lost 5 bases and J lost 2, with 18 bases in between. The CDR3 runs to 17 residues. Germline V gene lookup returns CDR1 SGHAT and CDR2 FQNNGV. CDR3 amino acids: CASSPRVGGANTGELFF. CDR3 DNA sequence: TGTGCCAGCAGCCCCAGGGTGGGCGGGGCCAACACCGGGGAGCTGTTTTTT.

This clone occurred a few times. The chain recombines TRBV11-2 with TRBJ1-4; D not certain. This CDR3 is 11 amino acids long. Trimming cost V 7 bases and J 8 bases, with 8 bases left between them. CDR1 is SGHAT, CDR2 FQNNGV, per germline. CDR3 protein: CASTSREKLFF. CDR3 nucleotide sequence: TGTGCCAGCACTTCCCGGGAAAAACTGTTTTTT.

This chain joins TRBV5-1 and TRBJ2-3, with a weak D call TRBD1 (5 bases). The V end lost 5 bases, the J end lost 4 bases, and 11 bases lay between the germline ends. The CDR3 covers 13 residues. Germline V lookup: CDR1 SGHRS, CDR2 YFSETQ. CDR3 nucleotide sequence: TGCGCCAGCAGTAGTCAGGGTGCAGATACGCAGTATTTT. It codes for CASSSQGADTQYF.

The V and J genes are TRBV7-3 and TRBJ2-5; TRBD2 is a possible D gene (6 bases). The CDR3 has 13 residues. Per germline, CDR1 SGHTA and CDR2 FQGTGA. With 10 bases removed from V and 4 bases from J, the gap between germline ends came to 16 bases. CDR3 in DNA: TGTGCCACCCGGGGTAGCGGAAGAGAGACCCAGTACTTC. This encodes CATRGSGRETQYF. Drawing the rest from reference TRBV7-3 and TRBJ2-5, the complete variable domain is GAGVSQTPSNKVTEKGKYVELRCDPISGHTALYWYRQSLGQGPEFLIYFQGTGAADDSGLPNDRFFAVRPEGSVSTLKIQRTERGDSAVYLCATRGSGRETQYFGPGTRLLVL.

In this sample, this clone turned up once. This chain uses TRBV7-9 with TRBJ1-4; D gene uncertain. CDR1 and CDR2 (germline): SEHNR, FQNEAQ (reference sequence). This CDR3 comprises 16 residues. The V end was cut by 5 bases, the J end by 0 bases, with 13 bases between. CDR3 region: CASSDAGGPTNEKLFF. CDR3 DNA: TGTGCCAGCAGCGACGCCGGAGGTCCAACTAATGAAAAACTGTTTTTT.

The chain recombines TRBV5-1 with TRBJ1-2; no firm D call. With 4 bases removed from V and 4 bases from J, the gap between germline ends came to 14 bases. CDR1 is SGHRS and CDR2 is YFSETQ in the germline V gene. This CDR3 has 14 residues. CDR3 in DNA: TGCGCCAGCAGCCCCGGCGGAGGGAGCTATGGCTACACCTTC. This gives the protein CASSPGGGSYGYTF.

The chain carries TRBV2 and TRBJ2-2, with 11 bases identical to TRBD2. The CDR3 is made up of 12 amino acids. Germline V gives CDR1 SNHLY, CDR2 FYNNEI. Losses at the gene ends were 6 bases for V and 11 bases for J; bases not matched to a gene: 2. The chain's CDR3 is CASRGLAGELFF. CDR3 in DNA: TGTGCCAGCAGAGGACTAGCGGGCGAGCTGTTTTTT.

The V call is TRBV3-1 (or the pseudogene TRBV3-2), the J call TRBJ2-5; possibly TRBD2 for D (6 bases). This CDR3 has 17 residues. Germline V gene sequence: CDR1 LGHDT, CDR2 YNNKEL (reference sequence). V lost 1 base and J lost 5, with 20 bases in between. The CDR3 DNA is TGTGCCAGCAGCCAAGGGTGGGACTCTATAATGGGGGAGACCCAGTACTTC. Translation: CASSQGWDSIMGETQYF.

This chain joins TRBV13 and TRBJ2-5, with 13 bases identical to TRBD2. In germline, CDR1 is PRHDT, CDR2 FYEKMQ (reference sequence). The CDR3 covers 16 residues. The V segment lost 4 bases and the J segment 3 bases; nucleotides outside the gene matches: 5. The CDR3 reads CASSYSGTSGEETQYF. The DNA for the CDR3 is TGTGCCAGCAGCTATTCCGGGACTAGCGGGGAAGAGACCCAGTACTTC. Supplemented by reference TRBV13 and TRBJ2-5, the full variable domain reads AAGVIQSPRHLIKEKRETATLKCYPIPRHDTVYWYQQGPGQDPQFLISFYEKMQSDKGSIPDRFSAQQFSDYHSELNMSSLELGDSALYFCASSYSGTSGEETQYFGPGTRLLVL.

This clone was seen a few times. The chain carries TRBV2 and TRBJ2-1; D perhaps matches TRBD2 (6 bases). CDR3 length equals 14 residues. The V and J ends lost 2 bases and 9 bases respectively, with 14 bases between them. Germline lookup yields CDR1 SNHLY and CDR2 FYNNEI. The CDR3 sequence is CASSETGGSGEQFF. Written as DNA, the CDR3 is TGTGCCAGCAGTGAAACTGGGGGGTCGGGTGAGCAGTTCTTC.

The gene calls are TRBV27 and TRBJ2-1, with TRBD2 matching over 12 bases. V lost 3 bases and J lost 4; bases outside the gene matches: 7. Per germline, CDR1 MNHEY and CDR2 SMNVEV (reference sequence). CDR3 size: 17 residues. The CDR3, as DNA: TGTGCCAGCAGTTTCCCCTCCGGGACTAGCGGGTACAATGAGCAGTTCTTC. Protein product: CASSFPSGTSGYNEQFF.

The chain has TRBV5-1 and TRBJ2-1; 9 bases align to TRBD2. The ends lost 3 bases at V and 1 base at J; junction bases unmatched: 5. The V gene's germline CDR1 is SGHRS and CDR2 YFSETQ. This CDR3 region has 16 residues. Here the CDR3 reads CASSYSSGESYNEQFF. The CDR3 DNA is TGCGCCAGCAGCTACTCTAGCGGGGAGTCCTACAATGAGCAGTTCTTC.

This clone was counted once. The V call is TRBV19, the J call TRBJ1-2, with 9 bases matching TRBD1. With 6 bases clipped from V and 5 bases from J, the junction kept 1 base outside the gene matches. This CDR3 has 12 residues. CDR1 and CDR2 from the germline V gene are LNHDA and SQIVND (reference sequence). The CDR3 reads CASRGQGYGYTF. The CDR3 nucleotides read TGTGCCAGTAGGGGACAGGGTTATGGCTACACCTTC.

The CDR3 sequence: CASSDGANTEAFF. The CDR3 DNA reads TGTGCCAGCAGCGATGGGGCGAACACTGAAGCTTTCTTT. The V call is TRBV7-3, the J call TRBJ1-1; possibly TRBD1 for D (5 bases). Trimming shortened V by 5 bases and J by 1 base, and 8 bases separated the two germline ends. CDR1 and CDR2 from the germline V gene are SGHTA and FQGTGA. The length of the CDR3 is 13 residues.

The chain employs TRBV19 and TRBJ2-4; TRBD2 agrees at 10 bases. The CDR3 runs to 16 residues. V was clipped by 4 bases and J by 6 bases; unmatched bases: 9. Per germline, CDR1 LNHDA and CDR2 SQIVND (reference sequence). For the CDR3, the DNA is TGTGCCAGTAGTAACGAGCGGGGGGGCCAGGGAAACATTCAGTACTTC. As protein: CASSNERGGQGNIQYF.

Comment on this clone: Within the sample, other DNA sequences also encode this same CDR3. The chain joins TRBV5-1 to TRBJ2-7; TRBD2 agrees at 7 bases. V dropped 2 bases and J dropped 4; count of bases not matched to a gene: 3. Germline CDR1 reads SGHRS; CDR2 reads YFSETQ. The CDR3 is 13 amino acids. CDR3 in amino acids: CASSLAGSYEQYF. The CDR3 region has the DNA TGCGCCAGCAGCTTAGCGGGGAGTTACGAGCAGTACTTC.

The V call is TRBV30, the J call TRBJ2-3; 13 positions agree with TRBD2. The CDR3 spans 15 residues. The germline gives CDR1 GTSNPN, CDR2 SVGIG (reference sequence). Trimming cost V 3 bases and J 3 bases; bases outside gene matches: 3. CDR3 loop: CAWRLAGGRTDTQYF. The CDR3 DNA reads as TGTGCCTGGAGACTAGCGGGAGGGAGGACAGATACGCAGTATTTT.

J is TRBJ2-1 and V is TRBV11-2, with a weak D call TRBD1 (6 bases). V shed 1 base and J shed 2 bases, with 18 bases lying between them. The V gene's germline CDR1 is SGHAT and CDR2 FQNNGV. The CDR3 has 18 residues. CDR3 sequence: CASSLVWGTKGAYNEQFF. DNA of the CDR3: TGTGCCAGCAGCTTAGTTTGGGGGACGAAGGGGGCCTACAATGAGCAGTTCTTC. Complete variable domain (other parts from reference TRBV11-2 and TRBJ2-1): EAGVAQSPRYKIIEKRQSVAFWCNPISGHATLYWYQQILGQGPKLLIQFQNNGVVDDSQLPKDRFSAERLKGVDSTLKIQPAKLEDSAVYLCASSLVWGTKGAYNEQFFGPGTRLTVL.

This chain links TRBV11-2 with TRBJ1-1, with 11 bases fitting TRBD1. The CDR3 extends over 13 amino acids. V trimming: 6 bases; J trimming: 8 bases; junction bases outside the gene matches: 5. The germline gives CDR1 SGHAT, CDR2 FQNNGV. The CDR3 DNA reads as TGTGCCAGCAGTTGGAGGACAGGGGGCGAAGCTTTCTTT. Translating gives CASSWRTGGEAFF.

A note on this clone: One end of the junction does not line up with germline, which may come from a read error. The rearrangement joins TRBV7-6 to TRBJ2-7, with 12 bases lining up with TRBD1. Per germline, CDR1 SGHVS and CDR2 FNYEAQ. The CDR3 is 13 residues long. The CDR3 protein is CASSLARDRGQVF. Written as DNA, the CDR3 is TGTGCCAGCAGCTTAGCGAGGGACAGGGGGCAGGTCTTC.

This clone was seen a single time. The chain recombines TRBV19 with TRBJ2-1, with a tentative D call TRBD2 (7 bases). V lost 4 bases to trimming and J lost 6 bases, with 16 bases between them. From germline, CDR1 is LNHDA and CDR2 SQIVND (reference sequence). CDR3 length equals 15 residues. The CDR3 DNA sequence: TGTGCCAGTAGTAAGGGGGGGCCCAAAGTCAATGAGCAGTTCTTC. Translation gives CASSKGGPKVNEQFF.

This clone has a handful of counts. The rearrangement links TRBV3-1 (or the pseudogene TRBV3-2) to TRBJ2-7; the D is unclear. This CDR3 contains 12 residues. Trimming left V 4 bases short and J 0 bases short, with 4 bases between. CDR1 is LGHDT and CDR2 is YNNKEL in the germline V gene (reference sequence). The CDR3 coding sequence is TGTGCCAGCAGCCTGAGCTCCTACGAGCAGTACTTC. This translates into CASSLSSYEQYF.

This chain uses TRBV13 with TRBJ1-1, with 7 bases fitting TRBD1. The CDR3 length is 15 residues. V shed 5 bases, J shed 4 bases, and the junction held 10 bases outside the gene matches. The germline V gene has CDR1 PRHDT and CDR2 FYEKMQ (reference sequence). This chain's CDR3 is CASSLRPQGGTEAFF. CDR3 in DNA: TGTGCCAGCAGCCTTCGGCCCCAGGGGGGCACTGAAGCTTTCTTT.

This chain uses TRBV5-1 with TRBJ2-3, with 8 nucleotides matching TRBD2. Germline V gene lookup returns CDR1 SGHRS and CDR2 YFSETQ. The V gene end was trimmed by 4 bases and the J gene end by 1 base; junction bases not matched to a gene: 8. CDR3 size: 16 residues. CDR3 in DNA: TGCGCCAGCAGCACCTTCCCGGGAGGGGGCACAGATACGCAGTATTTT. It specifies CASSTFPGGGTDTQYF.

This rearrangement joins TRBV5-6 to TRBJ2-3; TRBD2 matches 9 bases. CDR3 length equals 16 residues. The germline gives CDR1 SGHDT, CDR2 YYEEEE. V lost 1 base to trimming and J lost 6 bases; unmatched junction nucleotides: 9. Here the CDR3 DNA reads TGTGCCAGCAGCTTGTTAGGCGGGGGGGCCACCGATACGCAGTATTTT. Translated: CASSLLGGGATDTQYF.

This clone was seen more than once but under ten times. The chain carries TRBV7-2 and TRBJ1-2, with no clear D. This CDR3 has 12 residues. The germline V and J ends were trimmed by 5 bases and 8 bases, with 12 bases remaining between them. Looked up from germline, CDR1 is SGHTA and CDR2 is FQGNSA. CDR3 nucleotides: TGTGCCAGCAGCCCCGGAGCCTGGGGCTACACCTTC. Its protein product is CASSPGAWGYTF. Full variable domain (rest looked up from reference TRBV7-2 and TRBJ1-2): GAGVSQSPSNKVTEKGKDVELRCDPISGHTALYWYRQSLGQGLEFLIYFQGNSAPDKSGLPSDRFSAERTGGSVSTLTIQRTQQEDSAVYLCASSPGAWGYTFGSGTRLTVV.

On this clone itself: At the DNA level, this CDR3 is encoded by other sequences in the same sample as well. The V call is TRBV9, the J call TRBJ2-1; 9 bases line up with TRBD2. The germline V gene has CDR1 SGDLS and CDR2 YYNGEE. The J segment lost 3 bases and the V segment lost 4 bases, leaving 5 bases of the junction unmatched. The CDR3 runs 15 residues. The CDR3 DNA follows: TGTGCCAGCAGCCCGGGACTAGCAGACTACAATGAGCAGTTCTTC. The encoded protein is CASSPGLADYNEQFF.

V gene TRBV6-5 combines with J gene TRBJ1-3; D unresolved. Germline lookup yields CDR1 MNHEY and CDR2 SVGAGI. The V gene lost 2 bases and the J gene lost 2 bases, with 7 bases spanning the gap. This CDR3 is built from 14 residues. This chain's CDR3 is CASSYGGPGNTIYF. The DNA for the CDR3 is TGTGCCAGCAGTTACGGCGGCCCTGGAAACACCATATATTTT.

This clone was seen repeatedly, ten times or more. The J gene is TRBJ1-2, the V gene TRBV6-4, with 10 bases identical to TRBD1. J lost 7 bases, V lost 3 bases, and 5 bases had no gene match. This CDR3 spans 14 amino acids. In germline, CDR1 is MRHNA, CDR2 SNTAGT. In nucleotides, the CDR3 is TGTGCCAGCAGTGAGGGGACAGGGGCCGGTGGCTACACCTTC. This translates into CASSEGTGAGGYTF.

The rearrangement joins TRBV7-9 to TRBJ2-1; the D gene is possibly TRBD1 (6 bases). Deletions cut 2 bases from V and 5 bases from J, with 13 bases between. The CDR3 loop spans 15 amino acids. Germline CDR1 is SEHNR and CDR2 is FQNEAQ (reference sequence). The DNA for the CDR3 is TGTGCCAGCAGCTTATCGGAACAGGGAAACAATGAGCAGTTCTTC. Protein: CASSLSEQGNNEQFF.

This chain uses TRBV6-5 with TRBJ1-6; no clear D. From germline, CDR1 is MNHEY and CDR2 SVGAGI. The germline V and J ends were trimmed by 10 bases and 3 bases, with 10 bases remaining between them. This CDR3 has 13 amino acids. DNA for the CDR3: TGTGCCATCGGCGGGATCTATAATTCACCCCTCCACTTT. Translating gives CAIGGIYNSPLHF.

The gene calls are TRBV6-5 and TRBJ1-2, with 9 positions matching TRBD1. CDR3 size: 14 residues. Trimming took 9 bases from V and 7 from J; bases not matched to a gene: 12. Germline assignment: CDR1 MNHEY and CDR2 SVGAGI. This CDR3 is CASSTNRGLGGYTF. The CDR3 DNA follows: TGTGCCAGTAGTACGAACAGGGGGCTGGGTGGCTACACCTTC.